This entry lists 27 T cell receptor beta chains sequenced from one sample in a study of shared clonotypes between healthy human individuals (dated by TCRdb to the early 2020s). CD8 naive samples consisted of CD45RO-negative cells that were positively selected for CCR7, yielding a CD45RA+CCR7+ population without TemRA cells. To prepare the library, the immunoSEQ multiplex PCR assay was applied. TCRdb retrieved this table from immuneACCESS and kept in-frame rearrangements only. Not all clones are present; in checked studies, unresolved V genes account for under half, and no reason is known for the remainder. Within this sample are hundreds of thousands of clones, with 80% to 95% of them counted one time only. Of the sample, around 24% is held by the ten largest clones. Sequences were obtained from naive CD8+ T cells sorted from blood. The cell subset or site label of this sample denotes: CD45RA+CCR7+. These TCRs come from a man under 40 in good health.

The chain has TRBV7-3 and TRBJ2-1, with TRBD2 matching 10 bases. The CDR3 extends over 15 amino acids. The trim removed 4 bases at V and 6 bases at J, leaving 6 bases unmatched. Germline V lookup: CDR1 SGHTA, CDR2 FQGTGA. DNA of the CDR3: TGTGCCAGCAGCTCCGCTAGCGGGAGTCTCAATGAGCAGTTCTTC. Encoded protein: CASSSASGSLNEQFF.

The sample holds one count of this clone. This same CDR3 is encoded by further DNA sequences in the sample. This chain connects TRBV4-1 to TRBJ2-7, with a tentative D call TRBD1 (5 bases). This CDR3 is built from 13 residues. Germline V gene data show CDR1 as MGHRA and CDR2 as YSYEKL. V was clipped by 3 bases and J by 3 bases, with 9 bases between them. CDR3 region: CASSQGLGYEQYF. CDR3 nucleotides: TGCGCCAGCAGCCAGGGGCTCGGCTACGAGCAGTACTTC.

The gene calls are TRBV4-1 and TRBJ2-2, with D unresolved. The CDR3 consists of 15 residues. Between the trimmed V and J ends, which lost 0 bases and 4 bases, there was a span of 9 bases. Germline V gene lookup returns CDR1 MGHRA and CDR2 YSYEKL. In DNA form, the CDR3 reads TGCGCCAGCAGCCAAGACCCCGGGCTCACCGGGGAGCTGTTTTTT. It specifies CASSQDPGLTGELFF.

This clone showed up just a few times. V usage is TRBV28 and J usage is TRBJ2-1, with no clear D. V dropped 7 bases and J dropped 0 bases, with 10 bases sitting between them. Germline V CDR1 and CDR2: MDHEN, SYDVKM. This CDR3 is built from 14 residues. CDR3 bases: TGTGCCAGCATCGCCCGGAGCTCCTACAATGAGCAGTTCTTC. It specifies CASIARSSYNEQFF.

This clone has only one observation. The chain is built from TRBV29-1 and TRBJ2-7, with D perhaps matching TRBD2 (5 bases). Germline values: CDR1 SQVTM, CDR2 ANQGSEA. With 7 bases removed from V and 3 bases from J, the gap between germline ends came to 13 bases. The CDR3 is made up of 12 amino acids. The CDR3 here is CSARTVGYEQYF. The CDR3 DNA reads TGCAGCGCCAGGACTGTCGGCTACGAGCAGTACTTC.

The chain has TRBV29-1 and TRBJ2-2, with D tentatively TRBD1 or TRBD2 (5 bases each). The CDR3 length is 16 residues. Trimming shortened V by 3 bases and J by 5 bases, and 19 bases separated the two germline ends. Germline CDR1 is SQVTM and CDR2 is ANQGSEA. This chain's CDR3 is CSVESVWGTRTGELFF. CDR3 nucleotides: TGCAGCGTTGAGTCGGTTTGGGGGACGCGTACCGGGGAGCTGTTTTTT.

The V call is TRBV7-2, the J call TRBJ2-3; 11 bases match TRBD2. The CDR3 totals 14 residues. In germline, CDR1 is SGHTA, CDR2 FQGNSA. With V trimmed by 2 bases and J by 11 bases, 6 bases remained unmatched. CDR3: CASSLLLTSGGQYF. The CDR3 DNA sequence: TGTGCCAGCAGCTTACTCCTTACTAGCGGGGGGCAGTATTTT.

The rearrangement joins TRBV4-3 to TRBJ1-5; tentative D call: TRBD1 (6 bases). The CDR3 spans 15 residues. Germline CDR1 and CDR2: LGHNA and YSLEER. Trimming left V 1 base short and J 6 bases short, with 13 bases between. CDR3 amino acids: CASSQVSGAGQPQHF. DNA of the CDR3: TGCGCCAGCAGCCAAGTATCAGGGGCAGGTCAGCCCCAGCATTTT.

V usage is TRBV9 and J usage is TRBJ2-7; 8 bases line up with TRBD1. Losses at the gene ends were 3 bases for V and 3 bases for J; bases not matched to a gene: 11. From germline, CDR1 is SGDLS and CDR2 YYNGEE. The CDR3 length is 16 residues. The DNA for the CDR3 is TGTGCCAGCAGCGGAGGACAGGGAGAAGCGTTCTACGAGCAGTACTTC. Its translation is CASSGGQGEAFYEQYF.

The chain employs TRBV5-4 and TRBJ2-1; D unclear. Germline CDR1 SGHNT, CDR2 YYREEE (reference sequence). Trimming removed 0 bases from V and 8 bases from J, with 12 bases in between. This CDR3 spans 14 amino acids. This chain's CDR3 is CASSLVPGEDEQFF. CDR3 nucleotides: TGTGCCAGCAGCTTGGTTCCCGGCGAGGATGAGCAGTTCTTC.

The rearrangement joins TRBV4-3 to TRBJ2-1, with no clear D. This CDR3 spans 15 amino acids. V was trimmed by 1 base and J by 1 base, leaving 8 bases between them. Germline-derived CDR1 and CDR2 are LGHNA and YSLEER. CDR3 sequence (DNA): TGCGCCAGCAGCCAAGGATCTTCTTCCTACAATGAGCAGTTCTTC. Residues: CASSQGSSSYNEQFF.

This clone was seen once. The chain combines TRBV27 with TRBJ2-4, with D perhaps matching TRBD1 (6 bases). CDR3 length: 15 residues. V gave up 5 bases and J gave up 4 bases, with 15 bases separating them. Germline V lookup: CDR1 MNHEY, CDR2 SMNVEV (reference sequence). Written as DNA, the CDR3 is TGTGCCAGCAGTCCCACGCAGGGGTGGAAAAACATTCAGTACTTC. Protein product: CASSPTQGWKNIQYF.

The chain carries TRBV7-8 and TRBJ2-7; perhaps D is TRBD1 or TRBD2 (6 bases each). Germline V lookup: CDR1 SGHVS, CDR2 FQNEAQ. The V end was cut by 1 base, the J end by 2 bases, with 21 bases between. The CDR3 totals 18 residues. The CDR3 sequence: CASSLEGGSPVGPYEQYF. DNA of the CDR3: TGTGCCAGCAGCTTAGAAGGGGGGTCCCCTGTTGGCCCCTACGAGCAGTACTTC.

As for this clone: This sequence may be a read error, since a much larger clone differs from it by one base. The same CDR3 also results from other DNA sequences found in this sample. V is TRBV7-9 and J is TRBJ2-7; D is ambiguous. Trimming removed 2 bases from V and 3 bases from J, with 2 bases in between. Germline values: CDR1 SEHNR, CDR2 FQNEAQ (reference sequence). The CDR3 runs 11 residues. The CDR3 protein is CASSLSYEQYF. The CDR3 region has the DNA TGTGCCAGCAGCTTAAGCTACGAGCAGTACTTC.

The V and J genes are TRBV2 and TRBJ2-7; D unclear. The CDR3 covers 12 residues. Germline V gene data show CDR1 as SNHLY and CDR2 as FYNNEI. V was trimmed by 6 bases and J by 6 bases, leaving 12 bases between them. CDR3 nucleotides: TGTGCCAGCAGCGACGGTCCCGGCGAGCAGTACTTC. Translation: CASSDGPGEQYF. The variable domain in full, with the rest retrieved from reference TRBV2 and TRBJ2-7, is EPEVTQTPSHQVTQMGQEVILRCVPISNHLYFYWYRQILGQKVEFLVSFYNNEISEKSEIFDDQFSVERPDGSNFTLKIRSTKLEDSAMYFCASSDGPGEQYFGPGTRLTVT.

J is TRBJ2-1 and V is TRBV10-3; 10 bases match TRBD1. Germline CDR1 is ENHRY and CDR2 is SYGVKD. This CDR3 is 18 amino acids long. V trimming: 10 bases; J trimming: 0 bases; junction bases outside the gene matches: 15. Written as DNA, the CDR3 is TGTGCCACCGCTGGACAGGGGGGGAGCGAAAGCTCCTACAATGAGCAGTTCTTC. Its translation: CATAGQGGSESSYNEQFF.

The J gene is TRBJ1-1, the V gene TRBV5-7; D may be TRBD1 (6 bases). TRBV5-7 is placed among ORFs of uncertain function. CDR3 length equals 16 residues. Trimming took 3 bases from V and 0 from J, leaving 15 bases between them. CDR3 sequence (DNA): TGTGCCAGCAGCTGGGAGGACAGCCAGATGAACACTGAAGCTTTCTTT. Translated, it gives CASSWEDSQMNTEAFF.

V gene TRBV2 combines with J gene TRBJ2-7, with 9 bases matching TRBD1. Germline loops: CDR1 SNHLY, CDR2 FYNNEI. This CDR3 is built from 13 residues. V lost 8 bases, J lost 5 bases, and 7 bases stayed unmatched. Here the CDR3 DNA reads TGTGCCAGCTGGGGACAGGGTTTAGACGAGCAGTACTTC. Its translation: CASWGQGLDEQYF. The whole variable domain, remainder taken from reference TRBV2 and TRBJ2-7, is EPEVTQTPSHQVTQMGQEVILRCVPISNHLYFYWYRQILGQKVEFLVSFYNNEISEKSEIFDDQFSVERPDGSNFTLKIRSTKLEDSAMYFCASWGQGLDEQYFGPGTRLTVT.

The genes are TRBV28 and TRBJ1-4; 8 bases are a match to TRBD1. V trimming: 1 base; J trimming: 3 bases; junction bases outside the gene matches: 4. Per the germline V gene, CDR1 is MDHEN and CDR2 is SYDVKM. The CDR3 length is 16 residues. The CDR3 sequence: CASSLLGTGPNEKLFF. The CDR3 DNA follows: TGTGCCAGCAGTTTATTGGGGACAGGTCCTAATGAAAAACTGTTTTTT. Using reference TRBV28 and TRBJ1-4 for the parts outside the CDR3, the full variable domain is DVKVTQSSRYLVKRTGEKVFLECVQDMDHENMFWYRQDPGLGLRLIYFSYDVKMKEKGDIPEGYSVSREKKERFSLILESASTNQTSMYLCASSLLGTGPNEKLFFGSGTQLSVL.

The chain joins TRBV6-1 to TRBJ1-5, with D unresolved. CDR3 length equals 15 residues. V lost 7 bases, J lost 1 base, and 14 bases lay in between. Germline V CDR1 and CDR2: MNHNS, SASEGT. The chain's CDR3 is CASKSSWASNQPQHF. The CDR3 DNA is TGTGCCAGCAAATCTTCTTGGGCCAGCAATCAGCCCCAGCATTTT.

V is TRBV7-9 and J is TRBJ2-3, with D possibly being TRBD1 or TRBD2 (5 bases each). The CDR3 runs to 14 residues. Per the germline V gene, CDR1 is SEHNR and CDR2 is FQNEAQ (reference sequence). V was shortened by 5 bases and J by 6 bases, with 15 bases between the two germline ends. The CDR3 DNA reads TGTGCCAGCAGCACCCGGGACCTCAGGGATACGCAGTATTTT. Amino acid sequence: CASSTRDLRDTQYF.

Worth noting for this clone: Within the sample, other DNA sequences also encode this same CDR3. The V and J genes are TRBV19 and TRBJ1-1; no clear D gene. There are 12 residues in the CDR3. The V gene lost 6 bases and the J gene lost 2 bases, with 7 bases spanning the gap. Germline assignment: CDR1 LNHDA and CDR2 SQIVND (reference sequence). CDR3 coding DNA: TGTGCCAGTAGGGAGGGTAACACTGAAGCTTTCTTT. It encodes CASREGNTEAFF.

In this sample, this clone turned up once. The chain carries TRBV7-9 and TRBJ2-7; 7 nucleotides match TRBD1. J was trimmed by 2 bases and V by 5 bases; bases with no gene match: 6. The CDR3 runs 14 residues. Looked up from germline, CDR1 is SEHNR and CDR2 is FQNEAQ (reference sequence). The CDR3 sequence is CASSHTTGPYEQYF. CDR3 sequence (DNA): TGTGCCAGCAGCCATACGACAGGGCCCTACGAGCAGTACTTC.

The rearrangement links TRBV4-1 to TRBJ1-5; D perhaps matches TRBD1 (6 bases). There are 16 residues in the CDR3. Germline CDR1 MGHRA, CDR2 YSYEKL. V was shortened by 4 bases and J by 5 bases, with 18 bases between the two germline ends. CDR3 amino acids: CASSPRGGGADQPQHF. The CDR3 DNA sequence: TGCGCCAGCAGCCCAAGAGGCGGGGGCGCAGATCAGCCCCAGCATTTT.

This clone was counted once. CDR3 sequence (DNA): TGTGCCAGCAGTGAAACGGTGTTAACCCTGACTTTC. It yields the protein CASSETVLTLTF. This chain uses TRBV2 with TRBJ2-6; no clear D. CDR1 is SNHLY and CDR2 is FYNNEI in the germline V gene. Trimming shortened V by 2 bases and J by 15 bases, and 11 bases separated the two germline ends. The CDR3 is 12 amino acids. The variable domain in full, with the rest retrieved from reference TRBV2 and TRBJ2-6, is EPEVTQTPSHQVTQMGQEVILRCVPISNHLYFYWYRQILGQKVEFLVSFYNNEISEKSEIFDDQFSVERPDGSNFTLKIRSTKLEDSAMYFCASSETVLTLTFGAGSRLTVL.

This clone was detected only a few times. The chain combines TRBV19 with TRBJ1-2; maybe TRBD1 (6 bases). The CDR3 is made up of 12 amino acids. Germline V gene data show CDR1 as LNHDA and CDR2 as SQIVND (reference sequence). V shed 3 bases and J shed 8 bases, with 10 bases lying between them. The CDR3 protein is CASSIGTLGYTF. CDR3 coding DNA: TGTGCCAGTAGTATCGGGACATTGGGCTACACCTTC.

This clone showed up just once. This sample also contains other DNA sequences that code for the same CDR3. J is TRBJ2-2 and V is TRBV9, with D hard to call. The CDR3 covers 13 residues. V was shortened by 4 bases and J by 4 bases, with 8 bases between the two germline ends. Germline-derived CDR1 and CDR2 are SGDLS and YYNGEE. The CDR3: CASSPWGTGELFF. The DNA of the CDR3 is TGTGCCAGCAGCCCCTGGGGCACCGGGGAGCTGTTTTTT.